This T cell receptor beta chain stems from a study of shared clonotypes between healthy human individuals. Study information: The cohort comprised a couple of women and a few men. Their ages spanned 18 to 49 years.

CD4+ cells underwent separation, giving CD45RA+ naive and CD45RA-negative memory subsets. Whole-study findings and limits: Non-shared clonotypes displayed generation probabilities falling below those of clonotypes present in all four donors.

200 to 250 ng DNA, around 30,000 T cell genomes, went into each sorted-subset replicate PCR. Repertoires were generated with immunoSEQ multiplex PCR, while TCRdb's copy carries only in-frame clones and drops some. Of under 750,000 clones listed, roughly two thirds are singletons. Points on this clone: The antigen is undetermined.

The specimen sequenced was memory CD4+ T cells sorted from blood. Regarding subset: CD45RA-negative fraction. The sequence came from a woman in her 30s in good health.

The CDR3 region is CATSRGWGPDTQYF. CDR3 DNA sequence: TGTGCCACCAGCAGAGGGTGGGGCCCAGATACGCAGTATTTT. J is TRBJ2-3 and V is TRBV15, with D tentatively TRBD1 (5 bases). The CDR3 spans 14 residues. Germline CDR1 reads LNHNV; CDR2 reads YYDKDF (reference sequence). The V and J ends lost 1 base and 4 bases respectively, with 9 bases between them.